This TCR beta chain came from a study of T cell responses to AZD1222 COVID-19 vaccine. The V gene's germline CDR1 is MGHRA and CDR2 YSYEKL. The CDR3 totals 15 residues. The V and J ends lost 7 bases and 1 base respectively, with 16 bases between them. The table came from immunoSEQ multiplex PCR; TCRdb's copy has only in-frame clones and leaves some out. The data hold 120,000 to 150,000 clones, with approximately 86% observed a single time. This TCR came from an adult who received the AZD1222 COVID-19 vaccine. J is TRBJ1-1 and V is TRBV4-1, with D unresolved. The material sequenced was peripheral blood, taken 28 days after the second AZD1222 dose. The CDR3 sequence is CASTDPGGRNTEAFF. CDR3 bases: TGCGCCAGCACCGATCCAGGAGGGAGGAACACTGAAGCTTTCTTT.